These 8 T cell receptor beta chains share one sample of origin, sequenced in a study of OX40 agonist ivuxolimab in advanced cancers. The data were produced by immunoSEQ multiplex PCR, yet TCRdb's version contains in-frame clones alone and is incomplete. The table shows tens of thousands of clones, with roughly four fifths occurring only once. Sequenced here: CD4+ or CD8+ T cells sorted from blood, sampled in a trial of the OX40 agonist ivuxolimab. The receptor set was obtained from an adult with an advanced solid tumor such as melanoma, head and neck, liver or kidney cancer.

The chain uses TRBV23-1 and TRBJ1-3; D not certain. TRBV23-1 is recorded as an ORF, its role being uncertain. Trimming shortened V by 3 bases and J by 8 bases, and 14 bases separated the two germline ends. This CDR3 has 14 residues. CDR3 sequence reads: CASSHQVGKDTIYF. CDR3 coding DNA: TGCGCCAGCAGTCATCAGGTGGGTAAGGACACCATATATTTT.

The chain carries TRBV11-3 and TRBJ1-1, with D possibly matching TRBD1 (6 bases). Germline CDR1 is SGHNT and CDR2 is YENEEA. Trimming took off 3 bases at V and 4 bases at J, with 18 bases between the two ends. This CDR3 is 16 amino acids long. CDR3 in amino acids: CASSLGGAGVSTEAFF. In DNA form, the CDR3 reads TGTGCCAGCAGCTTGGGGGGCGCGGGAGTGAGCACTGAAGCTTTCTTT. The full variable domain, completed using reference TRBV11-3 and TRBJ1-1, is EAGVVQSPRYKIIEKKQPVAFWCNPISGHNTLYWYLQNLGQGPELLIRYENEEAVDDSQLPKDRFSAERLKGVDSTLKIQPAELGDSAVYLCASSLGGAGVSTEAFFGQGTRLTVV.

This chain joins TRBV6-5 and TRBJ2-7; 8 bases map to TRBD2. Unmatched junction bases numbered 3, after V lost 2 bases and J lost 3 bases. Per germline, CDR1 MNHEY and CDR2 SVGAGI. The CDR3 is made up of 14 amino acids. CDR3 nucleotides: TGTGCCAGCAGTTACGGACTAGCAAACTACGAGCAGTACTTC. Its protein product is CASSYGLANYEQYF.

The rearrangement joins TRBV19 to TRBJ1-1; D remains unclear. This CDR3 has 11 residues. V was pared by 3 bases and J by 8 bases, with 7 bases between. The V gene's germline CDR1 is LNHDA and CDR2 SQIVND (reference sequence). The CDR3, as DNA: TGTGCCAGTAGTATGCGGCAAGAAGCTTTCTTT. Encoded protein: CASSMRQEAFF.

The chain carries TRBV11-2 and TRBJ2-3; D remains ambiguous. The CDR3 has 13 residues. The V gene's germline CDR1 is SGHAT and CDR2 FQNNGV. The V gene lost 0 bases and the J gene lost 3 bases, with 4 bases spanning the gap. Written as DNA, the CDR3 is TGTGCCAGCAGCTTAGATCGAACAGATACGCAGTATTTT. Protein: CASSLDRTDTQYF.

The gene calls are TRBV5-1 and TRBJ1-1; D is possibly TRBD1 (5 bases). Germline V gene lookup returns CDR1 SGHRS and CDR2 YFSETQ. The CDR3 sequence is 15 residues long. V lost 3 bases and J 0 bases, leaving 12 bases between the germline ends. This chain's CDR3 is CASSSRAAMNTEAFF. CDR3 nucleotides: TGCGCCAGCAGCTCCAGGGCCGCTATGAACACTGAAGCTTTCTTT.

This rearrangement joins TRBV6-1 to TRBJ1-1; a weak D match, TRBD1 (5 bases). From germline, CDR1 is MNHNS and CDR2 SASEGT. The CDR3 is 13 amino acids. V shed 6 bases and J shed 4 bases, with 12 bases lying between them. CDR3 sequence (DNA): TGTGCCAGCAGGGAGATAGGGACCACTGAAGCTTTCTTT. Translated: CASREIGTTEAFF.

The CDR3 is CATHPPRMGTEAFF. CDR3 DNA sequence: TGTGCCACCCATCCCCCGAGAATGGGGACTGAAGCTTTCTTT. The rearrangement links TRBV19 to TRBJ1-1; D unresolved. V gave up 10 bases and J gave up 5 bases, with 20 bases separating them. Germline V CDR1 and CDR2: LNHDA, SQIVND (reference sequence). The CDR3 is 14 residues long.